This T cell receptor (beta chain) stems from a study of cytomegalovirus exposure and HLA in healthy donors. Overall study context: Approximately 180 million T cells yielded around 120 million unique TCR beta sequences in earlier analysis.

The primer mix had 60 Vbeta and 13 Jbeta primers. TCRdb's table, derived via immunoSEQ multiplex PCR, lists solely in-frame clones and lacks some. Here the sample table reports about 41,000 clones. The CDR3 contains 13 residues. Germline loops: CDR1 MNHNS, CDR2 SASEGT. Trimming shortened V by 0 bases and J by 3 bases, and 5 bases separated the two germline ends. The sequenced material came from PBMCs. This rearrangement joins TRBV6-1 to TRBJ1-2; D not resolved. This sequence originates from a man aged 25-45 years in good health and CMV-seronegative. The CDR3 loop is CASSEAGDYGYTF. The CDR3 coding sequence is TGTGCCAGCAGTGAAGCGGGAGACTATGGCTACACCTTC.